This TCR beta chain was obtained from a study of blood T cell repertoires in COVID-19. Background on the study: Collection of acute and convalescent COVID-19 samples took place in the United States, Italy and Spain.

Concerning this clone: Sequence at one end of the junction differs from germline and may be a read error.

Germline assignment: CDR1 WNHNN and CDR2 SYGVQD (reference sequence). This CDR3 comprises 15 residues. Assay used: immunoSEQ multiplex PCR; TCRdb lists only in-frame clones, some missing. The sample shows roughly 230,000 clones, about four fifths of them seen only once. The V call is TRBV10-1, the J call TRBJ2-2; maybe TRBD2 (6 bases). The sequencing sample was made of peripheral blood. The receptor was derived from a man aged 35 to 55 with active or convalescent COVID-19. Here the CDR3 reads CASTPRGLNSGELFF. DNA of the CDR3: TGCGCCAGCACCCCGAGGGGACTGAACTCCGGGGAGCTGTTTTTT.